These 22 T cell receptor beta chains came from one sample sequenced in a study of T cell responses to AZD1222 COVID-19 vaccine. The table came from immunoSEQ multiplex PCR; TCRdb's copy has only in-frame clones and leaves some out. The sample includes approximately 110,000 clones, 88% of them seen just once. The sample here was peripheral blood, taken on day 0 of AZD1222 vaccination. These receptors came from an adult in good health.

V gene TRBV7-9 combines with J gene TRBJ2-7, with D unclear. The germline gives CDR1 SEHNR, CDR2 FQNEAQ (reference sequence). V was pared by 1 base and J by 6 bases, with 16 bases between. The CDR3 totals 15 residues. CDR3 loop: CASSLVVGTFSEQYF. CDR3 coding DNA: TGTGCCAGCAGCTTAGTTGTCGGTACCTTCTCCGAGCAGTACTTC.

Written as DNA, the CDR3 is TGTGCCAGCAGCTTAGGGGCCCAGCGGGGGCGCTACAATGAGCAGTTCTTC. This translates into CASSLGAQRGRYNEQFF. The chain employs TRBV11-3 and TRBJ2-1; 8 bases agree with TRBD2. The junction had 8 bases not matched to a gene; V was cut back by 1 base and J by 3 bases. The length of the CDR3 is 17 residues. Germline V lookup: CDR1 SGHNT, CDR2 YENEEA.

The chain is built from TRBV13 and TRBJ1-2, with 7 positions matching TRBD1. The CDR3 loop spans 16 amino acids. The J segment lost 1 base and the V segment lost 5 bases, leaving 10 bases of the junction unmatched. Germline V CDR1 and CDR2: PRHDT, FYEKMQ (reference sequence). CDR3 coding DNA: TGTGCCAGCAGCCCACCGGACAGGCAACTTAACTATGGCTACACCTTC. Translation: CASSPPDRQLNYGYTF.

The CDR3 DNA reads TGCAGCGTTGGGGGGAGCTCGGGAGGGTCGAACACCGGGGAGCTGTTTTTT. This sequence encodes CSVGGSSGGSNTGELFF. The rearrangement links TRBV29-1 to TRBJ2-2; 8 bases are a match to TRBD2. CDR1 is SQVTM, CDR2 ANQGSEA, per germline. The CDR3 runs 17 residues. V dropped 4 bases and J dropped 0; count of bases not matched to a gene: 10.

In this sample, this clone turned up once. The CDR3 loop is CASSEGGYQPQHF. The CDR3, as DNA: TGTGCCAGCAGCGAGGGGGGCTATCAGCCCCAGCATTTT. This chain links TRBV5-8 with TRBJ1-5, with a tentative D call TRBD1 (6 bases). This CDR3 contains 13 residues. The germline gives CDR1 SGHTS, CDR2 YDEGEE. Trimming left V 4 bases short and J 5 bases short, with 10 bases between.

This chain joins TRBV13 and TRBJ1-2, with TRBD1 identical over 12 bases. This CDR3 contains 17 residues. CDR1 PRHDT and CDR2 FYEKMQ come from the germline V gene (reference sequence). V dropped 5 bases and J dropped 8; count of bases not matched to a gene: 15. For the CDR3, the DNA is TGTGCCAGCAGCCTCTCCGCCGGGACAGGGGGCGCCGGGGGCTACACCTTC. Translating gives CASSLSAGTGGAGGYTF.

The rearrangement links TRBV7-8 to TRBJ1-4; D may be TRBD1 (5 bases). The CDR3 covers 15 residues. The germline CDR1 and CDR2 sequences are SGHVS and FQNEAQ. V was shortened by 1 base and J by 6 bases, with 12 bases between the two germline ends. In DNA, the CDR3 is TGTGCCAGCAGCTTAGGGTGGGGGGGTCATGAAAAACTGTTTTTT. Translating gives CASSLGWGGHEKLFF.

This clone occurred once. The V gene is TRBV7-2, the J gene TRBJ2-7, with D maybe TRBD1 (5 bases). The V end was cut by 5 bases, the J end by 4 bases, with 12 bases between. The CDR3 runs to 13 residues. Looked up from germline, CDR1 is SGHTA and CDR2 is FQGNSA. CDR3 sequence reads: CASSRTQGYEQYF. For the CDR3, the DNA is TGTGCCAGCAGCAGAACGCAGGGATACGAGCAGTACTTC.

Details on this clone: The sample holds other DNA sequences that translate to the same CDR3. This chain connects TRBV27 to TRBJ1-5; no firm D call. The germline CDR1 and CDR2 sequences are MNHEY and SMNVEV (reference sequence). V lost 5 bases, J lost 1 base, and 6 bases lay in between. The CDR3 has 13 residues. This chain's CDR3 is CASSLGSNQPQHF. The CDR3 region has the DNA TGTGCCAGCAGTCTGGGCAGCAATCAGCCCCAGCATTTT.

V and J are TRBV4-2 and TRBJ1-2, with D possibly matching TRBD1 (5 bases). This CDR3 comprises 14 residues. The V end lost 8 bases, the J end lost 2 bases, and 15 bases lay between the germline ends. The V gene's germline CDR1 is LGHNA and CDR2 YNFKEQ. CDR3 protein: CASGLGGENYGYTF. In DNA, the CDR3 is TGTGCCAGCGGACTGGGGGGGGAGAACTATGGCTACACCTTC.

This clone was picked up one time. The rearrangement links TRBV4-3 to TRBJ2-7; 8 bases map to TRBD1. CDR3 length: 19 residues. Unmatched junction bases numbered 18, after V lost 0 bases and J lost 5 bases. The germline gives CDR1 LGHNA, CDR2 YSLEER. The CDR3 protein is CASSQDLGRDRPQEHEQYF. Here the CDR3 DNA reads TGCGCCAGCAGCCAAGATCTGGGCAGGGACAGGCCCCAAGAGCACGAGCAGTACTTC.

The gene calls are TRBV30 and TRBJ2-5, with a possible D match to TRBD1 (7 bases). The CDR3 is made up of 14 amino acids. Trimming pared 0 bases from V and 4 bases from J, leaving 12 bases between. Germline V gene data show CDR1 as GTSNPN and CDR2 as SVGIG (reference sequence). The CDR3 is CAWSVSGGGETQYF. The CDR3 coding sequence is TGTGCCTGGAGTGTGTCAGGGGGAGGAGAGACCCAGTACTTC.

This chain connects TRBV10-3 to TRBJ2-5, with 13 bases identical to TRBD2. The CDR3 is 14 residues long. The ends lost 7 bases at V and 6 bases at J; junction bases unmatched: 5. Germline CDR1 reads ENHRY; CDR2 reads SYGVKD. The CDR3 DNA reads TGTGCCATCATAAGGACTAGCGGGAGAAAGACCCAGTACTTC. It yields the protein CAIIRTSGRKTQYF.

The chain combines TRBV2 with TRBJ1-2; no firm D call. Looked up from germline, CDR1 is SNHLY and CDR2 is FYNNEI. Trimming pared 8 bases from V and 0 bases from J, leaving 10 bases between. The CDR3 is 13 amino acids. CDR3 nucleotide sequence: TGTGCCAGCGGGCCGAACGCTAACTATGGCTACACCTTC. Protein: CASGPNANYGYTF.

The V gene is TRBV25-1, the J gene TRBJ1-2; D ambiguous. This CDR3 contains 14 residues. Trimming pared 1 base from V and 6 bases from J, leaving 12 bases between. Germline loops: CDR1 MGHDK, CDR2 SYGVNS. The CDR3 DNA is TGTGCCAGCAGTGAATCCCCCGGACGGGATGGCTACACCTTC. It translates to CASSESPGRDGYTF.

This chain connects TRBV13 to TRBJ2-7; tentatively, D is TRBD1 (6 bases). This CDR3 has 13 amino acids. V was cut by 2 bases and J by 3 bases, with 8 bases left in between. Per germline, CDR1 PRHDT and CDR2 FYEKMQ (reference sequence). CDR3 nucleotides: TGTGCCAGCAGCTTAAGGGGGAACTACGAGCAGTACTTC. Its protein is CASSLRGNYEQYF.

The rearrangement links TRBV4-1 to TRBJ1-2; tentatively, D is TRBD1 (5 bases). There are 14 residues in the CDR3. Trimming shortened V by 1 base and J by 6 bases, and 12 bases separated the two germline ends. CDR1 and CDR2 (germline): MGHRA, YSYEKL. The CDR3 region is CASSQVYQGNGYTF. CDR3 sequence (DNA): TGCGCCAGCAGCCAAGTCTATCAGGGTAATGGCTACACCTTC.

V gene TRBV20-1 combines with J gene TRBJ1-6; the match to TRBD1 covers 8 bases. CDR3 length equals 16 residues. V lost 3 bases to trimming and J lost 8 bases; unmatched junction nucleotides: 12. CDR1 and CDR2 (germline): DFQATT, SNEGSKA (reference sequence). The CDR3, as DNA: TGCAGTGCTAGTAGCCTTAACAGGGGGAGCGATTCACCCCTCCACTTT. The encoded protein is CSASSLNRGSDSPLHF.

The genes are TRBV4-3 and TRBJ2-1; 7 bases match TRBD2. The CDR3 spans 18 residues. Trimming at V came to 0 bases and at J to 6 bases, leaving 14 bases not matched to a gene. CDR1 and CDR2 (germline): LGHNA, YSLEER. The CDR3 protein is CASSQEIETVGGVNEQFF. CDR3 nucleotide sequence: TGCGCCAGCAGCCAAGAAATTGAAACCGTGGGAGGGGTCAATGAGCAGTTCTTC.

V is TRBV7-3 and J is TRBJ1-1, with 7 bases identical to TRBD1. J was trimmed by 1 base and V by 2 bases; bases with no gene match: 1. The CDR3 extends over 14 amino acids. Per germline, CDR1 SGHTA and CDR2 FQGTGA. CDR3 residues: CASSLGTANTEAFF. CDR3 sequence (DNA): TGTGCCAGCAGCTTAGGGACAGCGAACACTGAAGCTTTCTTT.

The V gene is TRBV7-9, the J gene TRBJ2-7, with D possibly TRBD1 on 6 matching bases. The germline gives CDR1 SEHNR, CDR2 FQNEAQ (reference sequence). V was cut by 1 base and J by 10 bases, with 11 bases left in between. The CDR3 is 12 amino acids. Here the CDR3 reads CASSLEDRTQYF. The CDR3 region has the DNA TGTGCCAGCAGCTTAGAGGACAGAACTCAGTACTTC.

The V call is TRBV10-3, the J call TRBJ1-1; D possibly corresponds to TRBD1 (5 bases). Looked up from germline, CDR1 is ENHRY and CDR2 is SYGVKD. Trimming shortened V by 4 bases and J by 1 base, and 13 bases separated the two germline ends. The CDR3 covers 15 residues. CDR3 protein: CAISAPLGGNTEAFF. The CDR3 DNA reads as TGTGCCATCAGTGCCCCCCTGGGGGGGAACACTGAAGCTTTCTTT.